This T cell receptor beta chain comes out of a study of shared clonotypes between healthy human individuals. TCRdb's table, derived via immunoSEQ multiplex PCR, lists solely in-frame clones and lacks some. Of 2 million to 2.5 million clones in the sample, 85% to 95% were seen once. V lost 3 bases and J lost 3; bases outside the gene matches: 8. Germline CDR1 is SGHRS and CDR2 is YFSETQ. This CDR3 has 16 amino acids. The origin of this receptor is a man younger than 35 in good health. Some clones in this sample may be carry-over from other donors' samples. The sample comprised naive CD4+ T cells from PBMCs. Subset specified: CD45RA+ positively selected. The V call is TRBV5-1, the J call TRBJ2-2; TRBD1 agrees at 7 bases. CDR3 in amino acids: CASSSIQGVDTGELFF. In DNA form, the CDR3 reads TGCGCCAGCAGCTCGATCCAGGGGGTGGACACCGGGGAGCTGTTTTTT.